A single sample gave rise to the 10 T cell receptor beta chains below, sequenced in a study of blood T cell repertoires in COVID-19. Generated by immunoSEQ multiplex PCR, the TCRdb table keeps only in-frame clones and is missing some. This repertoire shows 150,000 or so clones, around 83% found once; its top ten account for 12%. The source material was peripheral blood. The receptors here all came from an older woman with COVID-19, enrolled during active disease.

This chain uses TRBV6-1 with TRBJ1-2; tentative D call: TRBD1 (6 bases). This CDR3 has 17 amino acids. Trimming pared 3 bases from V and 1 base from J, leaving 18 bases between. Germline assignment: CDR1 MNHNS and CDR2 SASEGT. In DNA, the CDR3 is TGTGCCAGCAGTGAGGGACAAGGCCCTTTTTTTAACTATGGCTACACCTTC. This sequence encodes CASSEGQGPFFNYGYTF.

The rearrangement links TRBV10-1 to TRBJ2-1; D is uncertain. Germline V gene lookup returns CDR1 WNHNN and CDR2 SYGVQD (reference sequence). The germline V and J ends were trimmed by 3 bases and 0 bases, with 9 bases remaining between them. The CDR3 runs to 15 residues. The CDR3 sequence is CASSDTMSSYNEQFF. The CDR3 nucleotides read TGCGCCAGCAGTGACACCATGAGCTCCTACAATGAGCAGTTCTTC.

The CDR3 sequence is CASSEGAQGYNEQFF. CDR3 nucleotide sequence: TGTGCCAGCAGTGAAGGGGCACAGGGCTACAATGAGCAGTTCTTC. The chain has TRBV2 and TRBJ2-1; tentatively, D is TRBD1 (6 bases). Germline CDR1 and CDR2: SNHLY and FYNNEI. Trimming stripped 1 base from V and 3 bases from J, with 10 bases between. The CDR3 length is 15 residues.

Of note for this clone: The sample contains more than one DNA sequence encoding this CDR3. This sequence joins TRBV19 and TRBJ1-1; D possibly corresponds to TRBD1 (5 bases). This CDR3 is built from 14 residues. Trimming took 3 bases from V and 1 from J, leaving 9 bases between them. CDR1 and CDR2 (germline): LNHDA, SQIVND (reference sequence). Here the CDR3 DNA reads TGTGCCAGTAGTATTGGACAAGGGAACACTGAAGCTTTCTTT. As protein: CASSIGQGNTEAFF.

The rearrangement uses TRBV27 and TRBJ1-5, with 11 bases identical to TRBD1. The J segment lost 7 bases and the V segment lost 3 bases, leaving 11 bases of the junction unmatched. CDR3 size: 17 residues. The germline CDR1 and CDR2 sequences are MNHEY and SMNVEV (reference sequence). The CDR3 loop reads CASSLNGQGARSQPQHF. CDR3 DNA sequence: TGTGCCAGCAGTTTGAACGGACAGGGGGCACGGTCGCAGCCCCAGCATTTT.

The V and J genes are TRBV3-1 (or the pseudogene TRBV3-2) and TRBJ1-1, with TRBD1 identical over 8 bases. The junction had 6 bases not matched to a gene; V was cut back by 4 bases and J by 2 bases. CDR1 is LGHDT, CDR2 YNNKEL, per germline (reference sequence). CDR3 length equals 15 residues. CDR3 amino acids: CASSPLDRANTEAFF. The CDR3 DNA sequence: TGTGCCAGCAGCCCGTTGGACAGGGCAAACACTGAAGCTTTCTTT.

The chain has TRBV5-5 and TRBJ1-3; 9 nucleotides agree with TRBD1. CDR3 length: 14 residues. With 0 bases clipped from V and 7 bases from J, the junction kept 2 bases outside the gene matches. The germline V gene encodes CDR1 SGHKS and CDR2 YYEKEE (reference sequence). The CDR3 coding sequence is TGTGCCAGCAGCTTGGAAGGACAGGGGAACACCATATATTTT. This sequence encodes CASSLEGQGNTIYF.

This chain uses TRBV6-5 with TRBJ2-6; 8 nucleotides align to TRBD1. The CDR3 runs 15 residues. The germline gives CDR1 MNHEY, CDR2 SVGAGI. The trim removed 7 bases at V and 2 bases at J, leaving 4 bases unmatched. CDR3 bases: TGTGCCAGCACCCAGGACAGGGCTGGGGCCAACGTCCTGACTTTC. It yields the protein CASTQDRAGANVLTF.

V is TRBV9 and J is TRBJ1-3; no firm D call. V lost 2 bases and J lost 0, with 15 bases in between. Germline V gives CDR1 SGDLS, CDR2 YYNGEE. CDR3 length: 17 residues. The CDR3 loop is CASSVSGKPFSGNTIYF. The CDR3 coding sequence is TGTGCCAGCAGCGTTTCCGGGAAGCCTTTCTCTGGAAACACCATATATTTT.

Here the CDR3 DNA reads TGTGCCAGCAGCACCGGGACAGGGGGTAGTTCACCCCTCCACTTT. This translates into CASSTGTGGSSPLHF. The chain has TRBV7-6 and TRBJ1-6; 11 bases agree with TRBD1. Germline lookup yields CDR1 SGHVS and CDR2 FNYEAQ. J lost 9 bases, V lost 5 bases, and 6 bases had no gene match. This CDR3 is 15 amino acids long.